The TCR beta chain under discussion was sequenced for a study of blood T cell repertoires in COVID-19. For the study at large: Both acute and convalescent COVID-19 samples were obtained from the United States, Italy and Spain. The analysed material was cDNA or gDNA that came from T cells, B-cell-depleted T cells, or PBMCs.

As processed by the authors: Cell counts per sample came from amplifying reference gene primers. TCRdb's copy holds only in-frame clones and misses some; the assay was immunoSEQ multiplex PCR. Clonal size and the V and J genes are those of that table, whereas D and trimming came from the DNA. The data contain under 200,000 clones, 84% of them seen just once; the ten biggest clones take up about 11%. This CDR3 spans 14 amino acids. Trimming took 3 bases from V and 7 from J; bases not matched to a gene: 2. Germline CDR1 and CDR2: LNHDA and SQIVND (reference sequence). This sequence was found in a man aged 70 or older with active or convalescent COVID-19. The sample taken for sequencing was peripheral blood. J is TRBJ1-6 and V is TRBV19; 8 positions match TRBD1. The CDR3 DNA reads as TGTGCCAGTAGTATTCAGGGGGCGAATTCACCCCTCCACTTT. This translates into CASSIQGANSPLHF.